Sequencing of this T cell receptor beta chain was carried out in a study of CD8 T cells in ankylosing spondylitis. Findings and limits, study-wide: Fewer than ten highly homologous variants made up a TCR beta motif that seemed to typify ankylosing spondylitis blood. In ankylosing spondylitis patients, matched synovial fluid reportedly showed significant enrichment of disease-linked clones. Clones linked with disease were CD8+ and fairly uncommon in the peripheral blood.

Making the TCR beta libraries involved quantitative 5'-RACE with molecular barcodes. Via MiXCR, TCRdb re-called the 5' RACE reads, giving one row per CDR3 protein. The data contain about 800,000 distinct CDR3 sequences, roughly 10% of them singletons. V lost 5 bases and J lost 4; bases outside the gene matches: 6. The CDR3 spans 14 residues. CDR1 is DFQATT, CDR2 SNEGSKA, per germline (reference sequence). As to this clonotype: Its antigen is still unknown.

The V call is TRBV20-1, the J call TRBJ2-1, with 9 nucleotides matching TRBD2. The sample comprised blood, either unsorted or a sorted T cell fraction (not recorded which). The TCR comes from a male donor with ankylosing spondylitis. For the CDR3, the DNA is TGCAGTGCTGGCGGGGGGGCGTCTTACAATGAGCAGTTCTTC. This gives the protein CSAGGGASYNEQFF.